This T cell receptor (beta chain) appears in the sequencing data of a study of vaccination and CD4 T cells after COVID-19. Study-level information: Of the convalescent patients, who were SARS-CoV-2 positive by nasal swab PCR, several had mild and one severe disease. The interval from dose two to post-vaccine sampling had a median of approximately 73 days, and it ranged from 14 to 241. Overlapping spike pools from SARS-CoV-2 and HCoV-NL63, HCoV-OC43 and HCoV-229E served as culture stimuli.

As for time point: late sampling 161 to 241 days after vaccination in a few convalescent patients. Specified treatment: approximately 11-day PBMC culture with coronavirus spike peptide pools or control peptides (ViraFEST assay). Fresh replacement IL-2 medium substituted for half the medium on days 3 and 7. Sequencing of DNA taken from cultured CD4+ T cells relied on the Oncomine TCR Beta short-read assay. TCRdb called the PCR reads again in MiXCR, with one record for every CDR3 protein. There are fewer than 25,000 distinct CDR3 sequences in the sample; about 42% occur only once, and about 4.3% lies in the top ten. From germline, CDR1 is MNHNS and CDR2 SASEGT. The junction had 12 bases not matched to a gene; V was cut back by 3 bases and J by 1 base. The CDR3 sequence is 19 residues long. Of note for this clonotype: Its specificity is not known.

The clonotype comes from a human donor who had recovered from COVID-19. The V gene is TRBV6-1, the J gene TRBJ2-3; 11 bases map to TRBD2. The starting material was CD4+ T cells from blood, cultured in vitro, obtained about 7 months after SARS-CoV-2 vaccination. The CDR3 bases are TGTGCCAGCAGTGACGATCAAGCGGGACTAGCGGCACGCACAGATACGCAGTATTTT. Translating gives CASSDDQAGLAARTDTQYF.